This TCR beta chain was captured by sequencing in a study of blood T cells in healthy people across ages. It was with a sample-barcoded 5' primer and a J-beta primer mix that a second PCR of roughly 7 to 12 cycles was run. Each CDR3 protein gets one entry after TCRdb re-called the 5' RACE reads with MiXCR. The sample consists of 380,000 or so distinct CDR3 sequences, approximately 51% of them appearing once. Of note for this clonotype: The antigen remains undetermined. With a much larger clone just one base away, this may be a read error.

Study-wide results and caveats: Older age coincided with a roughly linear decline in TCR beta diversity per million T cells. No conclusive comparison of naive versus antigen-experienced cells was possible with unsorted PBMCs.

J lost 11 bases, V lost 5 bases, and 12 bases had no gene match. The CDR3 runs 14 residues. Germline values: CDR1 MDHEN, CDR2 SYDVKM. This clonotype was obtained from a man in his 60s in good health. The sample comprised blood. J is TRBJ2-1 and V is TRBV28; 7 bases are shared with TRBD1. CDR3: CASSALTGLGKQFF. The CDR3 DNA reads TGTGCCAGCAGTGCCTTGACAGGGTTGGGTAAGCAGTTCTTC.